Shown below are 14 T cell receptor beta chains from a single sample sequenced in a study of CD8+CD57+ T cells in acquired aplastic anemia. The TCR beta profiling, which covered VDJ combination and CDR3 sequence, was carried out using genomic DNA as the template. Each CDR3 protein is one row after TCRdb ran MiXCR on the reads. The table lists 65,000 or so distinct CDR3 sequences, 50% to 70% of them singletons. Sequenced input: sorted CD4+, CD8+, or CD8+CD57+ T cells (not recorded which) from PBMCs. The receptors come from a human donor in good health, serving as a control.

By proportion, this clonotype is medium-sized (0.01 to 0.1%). The CDR3 sequence is CAISDRLAIGETQYF. CDR3 sequence (DNA): TGTGCCATCAGTGACCGACTAGCTATAGGGGAGACCCAGTACTTC. The chain combines TRBV10-3 with TRBJ2-5, with 7 bases fitting TRBD2. The CDR3 is 15 amino acids. The germline V gene has CDR1 ENHRY and CDR2 SYGVKD. V was pared by 3 bases and J by 5 bases, with 9 bases of the junction left unmatched.

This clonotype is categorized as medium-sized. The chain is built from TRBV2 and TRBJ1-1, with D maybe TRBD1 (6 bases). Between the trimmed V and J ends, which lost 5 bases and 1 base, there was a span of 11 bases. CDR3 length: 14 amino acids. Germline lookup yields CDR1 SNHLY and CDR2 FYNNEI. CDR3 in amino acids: CASSPGHWNTEAFF. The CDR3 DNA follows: TGTGCCAGCAGTCCGGGACACTGGAACACTGAAGCTTTCTTT. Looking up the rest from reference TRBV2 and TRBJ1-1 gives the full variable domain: EPEVTQTPSHQVTQMGQEVILRCVPISNHLYFYWYRQILGQKVEFLVSFYNNEISEKSEIFDDQFSVERPDGSNFTLKIRSTKLEDSAMYFCASSPGHWNTEAFFGQGTRLTVV.

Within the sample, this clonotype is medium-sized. The CDR3 nucleotides read TGTGCCAGCAGTGCGGTCGGCCCCTATGGCTACACCTTC. Translation gives CASSAVGPYGYTF. The chain couples TRBV2 to TRBJ1-2; D gene ambiguous. Trimming stripped 4 bases from V and 4 bases from J, with 10 bases between. CDR1 and CDR2 (germline): SNHLY, FYNNEI. CDR3 size: 13 residues.

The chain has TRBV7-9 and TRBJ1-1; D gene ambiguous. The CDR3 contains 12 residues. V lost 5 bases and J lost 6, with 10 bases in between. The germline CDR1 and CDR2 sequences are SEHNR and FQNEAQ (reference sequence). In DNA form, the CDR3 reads TGTGCCAGCAGCCCTCCGACCCCTGAAGCTTTCTTT. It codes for CASSPPTPEAFF.

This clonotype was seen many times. This CDR3 reads CASSQNQGISDTQYF. The CDR3 nucleotides read TGTGCCAGCAGCCAAAATCAGGGGATTAGTGATACGCAGTATTTT. V usage is TRBV3-1 and J usage is TRBJ2-3; D may be TRBD1 (6 bases). V was clipped by 2 bases and J by 6 bases, with 15 bases between them. This CDR3 is 15 amino acids long. Germline V gene lookup returns CDR1 LGHDT and CDR2 YNNKEL (reference sequence).

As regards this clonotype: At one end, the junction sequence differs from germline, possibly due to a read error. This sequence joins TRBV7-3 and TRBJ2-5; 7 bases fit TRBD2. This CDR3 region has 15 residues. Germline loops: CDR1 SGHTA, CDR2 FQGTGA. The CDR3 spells CASSFRSGLGETRYF. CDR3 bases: TGTGCCAGCAGCTTCCGTAGCGGGCTTGGCGAGACCCGGTACTTC.

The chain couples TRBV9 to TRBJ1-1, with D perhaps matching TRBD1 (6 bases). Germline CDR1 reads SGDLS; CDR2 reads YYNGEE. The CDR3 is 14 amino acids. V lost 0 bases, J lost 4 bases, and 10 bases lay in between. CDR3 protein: CASSVEGGSTEAFF. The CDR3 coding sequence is TGTGCCAGCAGCGTAGAGGGGGGCTCCACTGAAGCTTTCTTT. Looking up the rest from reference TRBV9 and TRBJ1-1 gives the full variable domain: DSGVTQTPKHLITATGQRVTLRCSPRSGDLSVYWYQQSLDQGLQFLIQYYNGEERAKGNILERFSAQQFPDLHSELNLSSLELGDSALYFCASSVEGGSTEAFFGQGTRLTVV.

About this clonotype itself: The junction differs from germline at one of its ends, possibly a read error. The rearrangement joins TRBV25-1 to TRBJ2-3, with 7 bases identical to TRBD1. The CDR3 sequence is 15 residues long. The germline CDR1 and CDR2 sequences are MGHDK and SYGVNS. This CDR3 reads CAGSGSTGFTDTQYF. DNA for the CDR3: TGTGCCGGCAGTGGGTCGACAGGGTTCACAGATACGCAGTATTTT.

CDR3 protein: CASSPLEEQYF. The DNA for the CDR3 is TGTGCCAGCAGCCCCCTGGAAGAGCAGTACTTC. The V and J genes are TRBV9 and TRBJ2-7; D is unresolved. The CDR3 runs to 11 residues. Germline assignment: CDR1 SGDLS and CDR2 YYNGEE. V was shortened by 4 bases and J by 7 bases, with 9 bases between the two germline ends. The variable domain in full, completed from reference TRBV9 and TRBJ2-7, reads DSGVTQTPKHLITATGQRVTLRCSPRSGDLSVYWYQQSLDQGLQFLIQYYNGEERAKGNILERFSAQQFPDLHSELNLSSLELGDSALYFCASSPLEEQYFGPGTRLTVT.

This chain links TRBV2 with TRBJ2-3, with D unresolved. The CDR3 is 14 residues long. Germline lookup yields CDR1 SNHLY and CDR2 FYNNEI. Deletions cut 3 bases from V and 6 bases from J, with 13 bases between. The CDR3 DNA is TGTGCCAGCAGTGACAGCGCCCATGGGGATACGCAGTATTTT. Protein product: CASSDSAHGDTQYF.

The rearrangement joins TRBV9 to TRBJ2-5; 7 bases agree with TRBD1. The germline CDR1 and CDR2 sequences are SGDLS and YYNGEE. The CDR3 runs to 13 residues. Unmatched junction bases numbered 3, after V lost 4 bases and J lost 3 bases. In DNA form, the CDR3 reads TGTGCCAGCAGCCCCGACAGGGAAGAGACCCAGTACTTC. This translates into CASSPDREETQYF.

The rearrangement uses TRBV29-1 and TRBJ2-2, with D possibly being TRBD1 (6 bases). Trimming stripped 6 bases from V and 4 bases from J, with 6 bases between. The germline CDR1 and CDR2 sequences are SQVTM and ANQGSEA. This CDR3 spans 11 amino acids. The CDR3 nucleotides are TGCAGCGTAGGGGGCACCGGGGAGCTGTTTTTT. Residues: CSVGGTGELFF.

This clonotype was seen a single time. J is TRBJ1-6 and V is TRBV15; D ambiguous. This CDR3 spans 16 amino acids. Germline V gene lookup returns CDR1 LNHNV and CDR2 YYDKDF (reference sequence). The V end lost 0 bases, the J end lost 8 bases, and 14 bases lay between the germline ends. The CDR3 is CATSRDRSAADSPLHF. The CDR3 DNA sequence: TGTGCCACCAGCAGAGATCGATCGGCGGCTGATTCACCCCTCCACTTT.

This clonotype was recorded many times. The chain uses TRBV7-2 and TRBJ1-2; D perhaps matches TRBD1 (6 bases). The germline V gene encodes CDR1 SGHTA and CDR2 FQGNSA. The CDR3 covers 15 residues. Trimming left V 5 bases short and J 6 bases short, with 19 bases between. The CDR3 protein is CASSRGGVTWDGYTF. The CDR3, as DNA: TGTGCCAGCAGCCGCGGGGGCGTTACGTGGGATGGCTACACCTTC.